The 20 T cell receptor beta chains below were found in one sample sequenced in a study of post-analysis software for immune sequencing data. Whole-study findings and limits: In patients, TRBV5-6, TRBV5-1 and TRBV20-1 belonged to 4 or 5 TRBV segments found more frequently than in controls.

For these TCRs, the target antigens are not known. Presence of unique molecular identifiers characterized the TCR beta cDNA libraries. TCRdb re-analysed the PCR reads in MiXCR, keeping a single row per CDR3 protein. The table shows approximately 360,000 distinct CDR3 sequences, with 30% to 45% occurring only once. The sample comprised blood. The source is a girl aged 10 to 17 with multiple sclerosis.

This clonotype was detected only a few times. The J gene is TRBJ2-1, the V gene TRBV7-9; D uncertain. V was pared by 3 bases and J by 5 bases, with 11 bases between. The length of the CDR3 is 14 residues. Per germline, CDR1 SEHNR and CDR2 FQNEAQ (reference sequence). CDR3 DNA: TGTGCCAGCAGCTTCTTACGGCAGAACAATGAGCAGTTCTTC. Its translation: CASSFLRQNNEQFF.

This clonotype was counted a few times. The V and J genes are TRBV7-8 and TRBJ1-6; 8 bases map to TRBD1. Trimming removed 5 bases from V and 5 bases from J; junction bases left unmatched: 11. CDR3 length: 17 amino acids. Germline CDR1 SGHVS, CDR2 FQNEAQ. The DNA for the CDR3 is TGTGCCAGCAGCAGATTAAGCGGACAGGGCAATAATTCACCCCTCCACTTT. Translated: CASSRLSGQGNNSPLHF.

This clonotype was detected a few times. The rearrangement links TRBV5-6 to TRBJ2-7, with 10 bases that match TRBD1. V was clipped by 0 bases and J by 3 bases; unmatched bases: 6. The CDR3 length is 16 residues. The germline V gene has CDR1 SGHDT and CDR2 YYEEEE. The CDR3 DNA sequence: TGTGCCAGCAGCTTGGGTTGGGACAGGGGAAACTACGAGCAGTACTTC. Protein product: CASSLGWDRGNYEQYF.

This clonotype was observed a few times. This chain links TRBV3-1 with TRBJ1-2; D unresolved. There are 14 residues in the CDR3. Germline CDR1 reads LGHDT; CDR2 reads YNNKEL (reference sequence). Trimming took off 1 base at V and 0 bases at J, with 6 bases between the two ends. CDR3 residues: CASSQVGANYGYTF. The CDR3 bases are TGTGCCAGCAGCCAAGTCGGGGCTAACTATGGCTACACCTTC.

The CDR3 reads CSVLPGDGQPQHF. As DNA, the CDR3 is TGCAGCGTTCTTCCGGGGGACGGACAGCCCCAGCATTTT. The V call is TRBV29-1, the J call TRBJ1-5; possible D gene TRBD1, 5 bases. This CDR3 spans 13 amino acids. Trimming cost V 5 bases and J 7 bases, with 15 bases left between them. Germline V lookup: CDR1 SQVTM, CDR2 ANQGSEA.

The chain is built from TRBV6-5 and TRBJ2-7; 8 bases align to TRBD1. The CDR3 spans 15 residues. Losses at the gene ends were 5 bases for V and 1 base for J; bases not matched to a gene: 7. Germline V CDR1 and CDR2: MNHEY, SVGAGI. The CDR3: CASSRKWTGSYEQYF. DNA for the CDR3: TGTGCCAGCAGTAGAAAGTGGACAGGGTCCTACGAGCAGTACTTC.

V is TRBV12-3 or TRBV12-4 and J is TRBJ1-1; D remains ambiguous. Trimming shortened V by 7 bases and J by 0 bases, and 12 bases separated the two germline ends. This CDR3 is 14 amino acids long. CDR3 sequence (DNA): TGTGCCAGCAACCCTACTGAGGTGAACACTGAAGCTTTCTTT. As protein: CASNPTEVNTEAFF.

The V gene is TRBV20-1, the J gene TRBJ2-7, with TRBD2 as a possible D gene (6 bases). Germline V gives CDR1 DFQATT, CDR2 SNEGSKA (reference sequence). The CDR3 spans 13 residues. V was pared by 2 bases and J by 2 bases, with 10 bases between. The CDR3 here is CSARPTGAYEQYF. CDR3 bases: TGCAGTGCTAGACCGACGGGGGCCTACGAGCAGTACTTC.

The J gene is TRBJ1-2, the V gene TRBV4-3; D may be TRBD1 (6 bases). The CDR3 runs 15 residues. Trimming removed 0 bases at V and 2 bases at J, with 10 bases between. From germline, CDR1 is LGHNA and CDR2 YSLEER. The CDR3 nucleotides are TGCGCCAGCAGCCAAGAATTGGACAGCAACTATGGCTACACCTTC. Translated, it gives CASSQELDSNYGYTF.

This clonotype was found a few times. The chain links TRBV6-6 to TRBJ2-3, with 11 bases fitting TRBD2. Germline assignment: CDR1 MNHNY and CDR2 SVGAGI (reference sequence). The CDR3 is 14 residues long. V lost 6 bases, J lost 6 bases, and 5 bases stayed unmatched. This CDR3 reads CASRLAGGGDTQYF. CDR3 nucleotides: TGTGCCAGCAGGCTAGCGGGGGGCGGGGATACGCAGTATTTT.

This rearrangement joins TRBV20-1 to TRBJ1-5, with D perhaps TRBD1 (6 bases). This CDR3 has 14 amino acids. CDR1 DFQATT and CDR2 SNEGSKA come from the germline V gene (reference sequence). V dropped 3 bases and J dropped 3 bases, with 12 bases sitting between them. The CDR3 nucleotides read TGCAGTGCTAGTGAGGGGGGGCCCAATCAGCCCCAGCATTTT. Translation: CSASEGGPNQPQHF.

This clonotype was observed a few times. The CDR3 DNA follows: TGTGCCAGCAGCTTCCCACGCGGTGGTGAGCAGTTCTTC. This encodes CASSFPRGGEQFF. The chain carries TRBV11-2 and TRBJ2-1, with D uncertain. Germline loops: CDR1 SGHAT, CDR2 FQNNGV. V dropped 3 bases and J dropped 9 bases, with 12 bases sitting between them. The CDR3 has 13 amino acids.

This clonotype occurred a few times. The rearrangement joins TRBV2 to TRBJ2-7; D perhaps matches TRBD1 (6 bases). CDR1 is SNHLY, CDR2 FYNNEI, per germline. Trimming pared 7 bases from V and 3 bases from J, leaving 16 bases between. The CDR3 has 14 amino acids. This CDR3 is CASTTGTPGYEQYF. The CDR3 nucleotides are TGTGCCAGCACAACCGGGACACCCGGCTACGAGCAGTACTTC.

J is TRBJ2-1 and V is TRBV2, with TRBD2 identical over 12 bases. The CDR3 sequence is 18 residues long. Germline CDR1 reads SNHLY; CDR2 reads FYNNEI. V trimming: 0 bases; J trimming: 1 base; junction bases outside the gene matches: 4. The CDR3 DNA is TGTGCCAGCAGTGAAGCGCTTGGGACTAGCGGGTCCTACAATGAGCAGTTCTTC. Protein sequence: CASSEALGTSGSYNEQFF. The variable domain in full, completed from reference TRBV2 and TRBJ2-1, reads EPEVTQTPSHQVTQMGQEVILRCVPISNHLYFYWYRQILGQKVEFLVSFYNNEISEKSEIFDDQFSVERPDGSNFTLKIRSTKLEDSAMYFCASSEALGTSGSYNEQFFGPGTRLTVL.

The genes are TRBV5-5 and TRBJ1-1, with a weak D call TRBD1 (5 bases). The CDR3 sequence is 14 residues long. The germline gives CDR1 SGHKS, CDR2 YYEKEE (reference sequence). V was cut by 5 bases and J by 4 bases, with 15 bases left in between. The CDR3 bases are TGTGCCAGCAGTCCCTCATGGGGGAGCACTGAAGCTTTCTTT. It specifies CASSPSWGSTEAFF.

This clonotype was detected a few times. The V gene is TRBV4-2, the J gene TRBJ2-4, with 7 bases fitting TRBD1. Germline assignment: CDR1 LGHNA and CDR2 YNFKEQ. After removal of 0 bases from V and 13 bases from J, the junction contained 15 bases not matched to a gene. The CDR3 has 16 residues. CDR3 residues: CASSQEVRDRVGEQYF. CDR3 DNA sequence: TGTGCCAGCAGCCAAGAAGTCCGAGACAGGGTAGGAGAGCAGTACTTC.

J is TRBJ2-3 and V is TRBV4-2, with D unresolved. Germline loops: CDR1 LGHNA, CDR2 YNFKEQ. V dropped 1 base and J dropped 4 bases, with 12 bases sitting between them. There are 15 residues in the CDR3. The CDR3 region is CASSQGDLTPDTQYF. As DNA, the CDR3 is TGTGCCAGCAGCCAAGGAGACTTGACTCCAGATACGCAGTATTTT.

In its sample, this clonotype was seen a few times. The rearrangement links TRBV7-2 to TRBJ1-5; D not resolved. This CDR3 spans 16 amino acids. With 5 bases removed from V and 0 bases from J, the gap between germline ends came to 14 bases. CDR1 is SGHTA and CDR2 is FQGNSA in the germline V gene. The CDR3: CASSLGLGYSNQPQHF. Written as DNA, the CDR3 is TGTGCCAGCAGCCTGGGCCTGGGTTATAGCAATCAGCCCCAGCATTTT.

In its sample, this clonotype was seen a few times. The chain couples TRBV6-5 to TRBJ1-2; TRBD1 might be the D (6 bases). This CDR3 comprises 13 residues. Germline lookup yields CDR1 MNHEY and CDR2 SVGAGI. V lost 6 bases and J lost 5, with 13 bases in between. The CDR3 DNA sequence: TGTGCCAGCAGGGTGACAGGAGGATATGGCTACACCTTC. It codes for CASRVTGGYGYTF.

About this clonotype itself: A junction end diverges from the germline sequence, so it may reflect a read error. This rearrangement joins TRBV20-1 to TRBJ2-5, with 7 bases aligning to TRBD1. Germline V gene data show CDR1 as DFQATT and CDR2 as SNEGSKA (reference sequence). The CDR3 runs 14 residues. The DNA of the CDR3 is TGCAGTGCTCTGTTGACAGGGAACCACGAGACCCAGTACTTC. It translates to CSALLTGNHETQYF.